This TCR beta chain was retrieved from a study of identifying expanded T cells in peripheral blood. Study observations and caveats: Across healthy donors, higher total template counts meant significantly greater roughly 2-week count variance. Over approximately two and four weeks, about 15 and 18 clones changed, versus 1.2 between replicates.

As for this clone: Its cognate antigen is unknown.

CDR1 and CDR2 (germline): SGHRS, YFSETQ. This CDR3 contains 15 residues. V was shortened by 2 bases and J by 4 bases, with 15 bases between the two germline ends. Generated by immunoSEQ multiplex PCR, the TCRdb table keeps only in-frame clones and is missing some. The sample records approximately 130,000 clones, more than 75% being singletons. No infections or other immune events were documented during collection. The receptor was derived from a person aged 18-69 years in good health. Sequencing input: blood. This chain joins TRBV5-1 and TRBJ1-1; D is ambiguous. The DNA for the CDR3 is TGCGCCAGCAGCTTTTCGGGAGGGTTTACCACTGAAGCTTTCTTT. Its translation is CASSFSGGFTTEAFF.